The rows below give T cell receptor beta chains drawn from one sample of a study of cytomegalovirus exposure and HLA in healthy donors. TCRdb's table, derived via immunoSEQ multiplex PCR, lists solely in-frame clones and lacks some. Among some 150,000 clones listed, 80% were seen once. Sequencing was done on a sample of PBMCs. The receptors here all came from a woman in her forties or fifties in good health and CMV-seropositive. Each CDR3 is given without its conserved first and last residue. Where a row states a size, it is once, few, many or the class of an expanded clone; other rows omit it.

abundance: few
j_gene: TRBJ2-7
v_gene: TRBV5-1
CDR3aa: ASSLAGGEQY

abundance: once
j_gene: TRBJ2-3
v_gene: TRBV4-1
CDR3aa: ASRYTRTTDTQY

abundance: few
j_gene: TRBJ2-1
v_gene: TRBV11-3
CDR3aa: ASSATGTRSYNEQF

abundance: -
j_gene: TRBJ1-3
v_gene: TRBV2
CDR3aa: ASSVRQASGNTIY

abundance: -
j_gene: TRBJ2-3
v_gene: TRBV5-4
CDR3aa: ASRLYRDTDTQY

abundance: -
j_gene: TRBJ2-7
v_gene: TRBV27
CDR3aa: ASKQLSSYEQY

abundance: -
j_gene: TRBJ1-5
v_gene: TRBV27
CDR3aa: ASTNRRGDQPQH

abundance: -
j_gene: TRBJ2-7
v_gene: TRBV7-8
CDR3aa: ASSGRYEQY

abundance: -
j_gene: TRBJ1-6
v_gene: TRBV14
CDR3aa: ASSLQVDNSPLH

abundance: -
j_gene: TRBJ2-7
v_gene: TRBV11-2
CDR3aa: ASSSRTGSSYEQY

abundance: -
j_gene: TRBJ2-3
v_gene: TRBV10-3
CDR3aa: ATGGVREGTSGY

abundance: -
j_gene: TRBJ2-7
v_gene: TRBV4-3
CDR3aa: ASSQDRGGRSYEQY

abundance: -
j_gene: TRBJ2-5
v_gene: TRBV9
CDR3aa: ASSVGGSGVLETQY

abundance: -
j_gene: TRBJ1-2
v_gene: TRBV10-3
CDR3aa: AISPGQGTNYGYT

abundance: -
j_gene: TRBJ1-1
v_gene: TRBV4-3
CDR3aa: ASSQGDRDTEAF

abundance: -
j_gene: TRBJ2-5
v_gene: TRBV10-3
CDR3aa: AISESAGTTHSETQY

abundance: -
j_gene: TRBJ2-7
v_gene: TRBV29-1
CDR3aa: SVEHNTYEQY

abundance: -
j_gene: TRBJ1-1
v_gene: TRBV5-4
CDR3aa: ASSIDISFEAF

abundance: -
j_gene: TRBJ1-2
v_gene: TRBV28
CDR3aa: ASTPAVPTYGYT

abundance: -
j_gene: TRBJ2-5
v_gene: TRBV6-4
CDR3aa: ASSLNGGAETQY

abundance: -
j_gene: TRBJ1-6
v_gene: TRBV28
CDR3aa: ASSRRTGNNSPLH

abundance: -
j_gene: TRBJ1-1
v_gene: TRBV6-4
CDR3aa: ASSDPQLARTNTEAF

abundance: -
j_gene: TRBJ2-5
v_gene: TRBV19
CDR3aa: ASSSGGRETQY

abundance: -
j_gene: TRBJ2-2
v_gene: TRBV18
CDR3aa: ASSPRTNTGELF

abundance: -
j_gene: TRBJ1-4
v_gene: TRBV7-3
CDR3aa: ASSSQGLVDEKLF

abundance: -
j_gene: TRBJ2-5
v_gene: TRBV7-3
CDR3aa: ASSLRRGGRETQY

abundance: -
j_gene: TRBJ2-5
v_gene: TRBV5-1
CDR3aa: ASSLSTSGRRAQETQY

abundance: -
j_gene: TRBJ2-7
v_gene: TRBV27
CDR3aa: ASSMNLRGKGLYEQY

abundance: -
j_gene: TRBJ1-2
v_gene: TRBV27
CDR3aa: ASSPRGQGPYNYGYT

abundance: -
j_gene: TRBJ1-2
v_gene: TRBV18
CDR3aa: ASSPIPDADYGYT

abundance: -
j_gene: TRBJ2-1
v_gene: TRBV7-6
CDR3aa: ASSLNQGALYNEQF

abundance: -
j_gene: TRBJ1-5
v_gene: TRBV7-6
CDR3aa: ASSLSGYNQPQH

abundance: -
j_gene: TRBJ2-3
v_gene: TRBV5-1
CDR3aa: ASSAAGGPSTDTQY

abundance: few
j_gene: TRBJ1-3
v_gene: TRBV9
CDR3aa: ASSVEGQGSGNTIY

abundance: once
j_gene: TRBJ2-1
v_gene: TRBV19
CDR3aa: ASSPSPGQLYNEQF

abundance: -
j_gene: TRBJ2-1
v_gene: TRBV6-5
CDR3aa: ASSRESGYNEQF

abundance: few
j_gene: TRBJ1-4
v_gene: TRBV7-9
CDR3aa: SSSPTGTYPPNEKLF

abundance: -
j_gene: TRBJ2-1
v_gene: TRBV7-2
CDR3aa: ASSEGTSVSNEQF

abundance: -
j_gene: TRBJ2-5
v_gene: TRBV19
CDR3aa: ASSIARDRETQY

abundance: -
j_gene: TRBJ1-4
v_gene: TRBV15
CDR3aa: ATSRVGRWFNEKLF

abundance: -
j_gene: TRBJ2-5
v_gene: TRBV4-1
CDR3aa: ASSRLQPWTGGMETQY

abundance: few
j_gene: TRBJ1-1
v_gene: TRBV6-5
CDR3aa: ASSYSQGKGTEAF

abundance: -
j_gene: TRBJ2-1
v_gene: TRBV5-1
CDR3aa: ASSLGGLTYNEQF

abundance: -
j_gene: TRBJ2-4
v_gene: TRBV7-3
CDR3aa: ASSPGMNDIQY

abundance: -
j_gene: TRBJ2-3
v_gene: TRBV6-5
CDR3aa: ASSPTSGSSRTQY

abundance: -
j_gene: TRBJ2-1
v_gene: TRBV4-3
CDR3aa: ASSHVQGHEQF

abundance: -
j_gene: TRBJ2-2
v_gene: TRBV29-1
CDR3aa: SVAVQGITGELF

abundance: -
j_gene: TRBJ1-1
v_gene: TRBV9
CDR3aa: ASSANPGGSPEAF

abundance: -
j_gene: TRBJ1-2
v_gene: TRBV2
CDR3aa: ASRQGGYT

abundance: -
j_gene: TRBJ2-5
v_gene: TRBV30
CDR3aa: AWGGTLQETQY